This T cell receptor beta chain emerged from a study of control samples from healthy donors and cancer patients. The germline CDR1 and CDR2 sequences are PRHDT and FYEKMQ (reference sequence). The V gene end was trimmed by 8 bases and the J gene end by 5 bases; junction bases not matched to a gene: 18. There are 17 residues in the CDR3. TCRdb's copy holds only in-frame clones and misses some; the assay was immunoSEQ multiplex PCR. The table has approximately 83,000 clones, approximately 93% seen once. The sequence was obtained from a woman between 25 and 40 years old in good health. The chain uses TRBV13 and TRBJ2-7; 10 bases are a match to TRBD2. The sample was blood. The DNA of the CDR3 is TGTGCCAGCTCCTATTCCCGGCTAGCGGGGGAATCGGACGAGCAGTACTTC. This sequence encodes CASSYSRLAGESDEQYF.